This T cell receptor (beta chain) was documented in a study of blood T cell repertoires in COVID-19. This CDR3 contains 15 residues. Per germline, CDR1 MNHEY and CDR2 SMNVEV (reference sequence). V dropped 0 bases and J dropped 2; count of bases not matched to a gene: 2. Libraries were prepared by immunoSEQ multiplex PCR; TCRdb keeps only in-frame clonotypes and omits some of them. The repertoire holds some 200,000 clones, with about 86% as singletons. Sequencing was performed on peripheral blood. J is TRBJ2-7 and V is TRBV27, with 9 bases fitting TRBD1. The source of this sequence is a man aged 18 to 30 with active or convalescent COVID-19. CDR3 region: CASSLSGQGPYEQYF. In DNA form, the CDR3 reads TGTGCCAGCAGTTTATCGGGACAGGGACCCTACGAGCAGTACTTC.